Sequencing of this TCR beta chain was carried out in a study of T cell responses to AZD1222 COVID-19 vaccine. CDR1 and CDR2 from the germline V gene are DFQATT and SNEGSKA (reference sequence). The CDR3 spans 11 residues. V lost 6 bases, J lost 12 bases, and 18 bases lay in between. Overall study results and limits: Recipients of two AZD1222 doses showed rising Spike-specific TCR breadth and depth.

TCRdb's table, derived via immunoSEQ multiplex PCR, lists solely in-frame clones and lacks some. The table has 110,000 or so clones, approximately 88% seen once. As to this clone: Its target is unknown.

The source material was peripheral blood, sampled on day 0 of AZD1222 vaccination. This TCR derives from an adult in good health. The gene calls are TRBV20-1 and TRBJ2-7; tentatively, D is TRBD1 (6 bases). The CDR3 coding sequence is TGCAGTGCAAGACAGGTCGTTTACCCGTACTTC. Translating gives CSARQVVYPYF.